These 26 T cell receptor beta chains came from one sample sequenced in a study of response to subunit inactivated influenza vaccine. Via MiXCR, TCRdb re-called the RT-PCR reads, giving one row per CDR3 protein. The repertoire has about 650,000 distinct CDR3 sequences, 12% to 15% of them found once; the top ten carry approximately 7.6%. The sequencing here drew on PBMCs from blood, taken about 14 days before vaccination. These receptors all stem from a man aged 50 to 60 who received an inactivated influenza vaccine.

The rearrangement joins TRBV29-1 to TRBJ2-7, with 13 bases aligning to TRBD2. Germline CDR1 SQVTM, CDR2 ANQGSEA. The length of the CDR3 is 15 residues. With V trimmed by 1 base and J by 0 bases, 0 bases remained unmatched. As DNA, the CDR3 is TGCAGCGTTGAAGGGACTAGCGGGAGCTCCTACGAGCAGTACTTC. Its protein product is CSVEGTSGSSYEQYF.

The chain employs TRBV5-1 and TRBJ2-5, with 7 bases matching TRBD2. The CDR3 extends over 15 amino acids. Germline CDR1 is SGHRS and CDR2 is YFSETQ. Trimming took 7 bases from V and 2 from J; bases not matched to a gene: 11. CDR3 in amino acids: CASESTGGRQETQYF. In DNA form, the CDR3 reads TGCGCCAGCGAGTCTACGGGAGGACGTCAAGAGACCCAGTACTTC.

The V and J genes are TRBV7-3 and TRBJ2-3; D gene unclear. The V and J ends lost 4 bases and 1 base respectively, with 6 bases between them. The CDR3 sequence is 13 residues long. Germline CDR1 reads SGHTA; CDR2 reads FQGTGA. CDR3 loop: CASSSSRTDTQYF. CDR3 DNA sequence: TGTGCCAGCAGCTCATCGCGCACAGATACGCAGTATTTT.

The CDR3 sequence is CASSPRTGATFYGYTF. Written as DNA, the CDR3 is TGTGCCAGCAGCCCCCGGACAGGAGCAACTTTCTATGGCTACACCTTC. This chain uses TRBV7-2 with TRBJ1-2, with TRBD1 matching over 7 bases. The germline V gene encodes CDR1 SGHTA and CDR2 FQGNSA. V lost 5 bases and J lost 4; bases outside the gene matches: 13. This CDR3 is built from 16 residues. The variable domain in full, with the rest retrieved from reference TRBV7-2 and TRBJ1-2, is GAGVSQSPSNKVTEKGKDVELRCDPISGHTALYWYRQSLGQGLEFLIYFQGNSAPDKSGLPSDRFSAERTGGSVSTLTIQRTQQEDSAVYLCASSPRTGATFYGYTFGSGTRLTVV.

This chain uses TRBV5-1 with TRBJ2-1; 10 bases line up with TRBD2. The V gene end was trimmed by 3 bases and the J gene end by 6 bases; junction bases not matched to a gene: 15. There are 18 residues in the CDR3. Germline CDR1 SGHRS, CDR2 YFSETQ. The CDR3: CASSSGQSGRGTSNEQFF. For the CDR3, the DNA is TGCGCCAGCAGCTCGGGACAGAGCGGGAGGGGTACGTCCAATGAGCAGTTCTTC.

This clonotype was counted many times. This chain links TRBV12-3 or TRBV12-4 with TRBJ2-5; 10 bases map to TRBD1. The CDR3 is 13 amino acids. V lost 5 bases to trimming and J lost 4 bases; unmatched junction nucleotides: 1. CDR3 loop: CASSGTGAETQYF. CDR3 nucleotides: TGTGCCAGCAGTGGGACAGGGGCAGAGACCCAGTACTTC.

The rearrangement joins TRBV5-1 to TRBJ2-7; 7 bases fit TRBD1. This CDR3 is 13 amino acids long. Germline V gives CDR1 SGHRS, CDR2 YFSETQ. With 2 bases clipped from V and 3 bases from J, the junction kept 2 bases outside the gene matches. This CDR3 reads CASSFRTGYEQYF. In DNA form, the CDR3 reads TGCGCCAGCAGCTTCCGGACAGGCTACGAGCAGTACTTC. The whole variable domain, filled in from reference TRBV5-1 and TRBJ2-7, reads KAGVTQTPRYLIKTRGQQVTLSCSPISGHRSVSWYQQTPGQGLQFLFEYFSETQRNKGNFPGRFSGRQFSNSRSEMNVSTLELGDSALYLCASSFRTGYEQYFGPGTRLTVT.

This clonotype was observed a few times. The chain joins TRBV4-1 to TRBJ2-1, with D maybe TRBD2 (6 bases). This CDR3 region has 16 residues. Trimming took off 2 bases at V and 3 bases at J, with 14 bases between the two ends. The germline V gene has CDR1 MGHRA and CDR2 YSYEKL. DNA for the CDR3: TGCGCCAGCAGCCAACGACTAGTATCATTCTACAATGAGCAGTTCTTC. The encoded protein is CASSQRLVSFYNEQFF.

The genes are TRBV6-5 and TRBJ1-2; D unresolved. With 8 bases removed from V and 4 bases from J, the gap between germline ends came to 8 bases. The germline gives CDR1 MNHEY, CDR2 SVGAGI. The CDR3 spans 11 residues. The CDR3 sequence: CASGPIYGYTF. CDR3 sequence (DNA): TGTGCCAGCGGACCGATCTATGGCTACACCTTC.

This clonotype has only a few counts. The gene calls are TRBV20-1 and TRBJ2-3, with TRBD1 matching over 10 bases. Per germline, CDR1 DFQATT and CDR2 SNEGSKA (reference sequence). The CDR3 spans 16 residues. V trimming: 1 base; J trimming: 7 bases; junction bases outside the gene matches: 11. This CDR3 reads CSARGAGTGVRNTQYF. The CDR3 bases are TGCAGTGCTAGAGGCGCCGGGACAGGGGTTAGGAATACGCAGTATTTT.

Ten or more counts support this clonotype. This chain joins TRBV6-2 or TRBV6-3 and TRBJ2-7, with D possibly matching TRBD2 (5 bases). Germline CDR1 MNHEY, CDR2 SVGEGT. The V end was cut by 5 bases, the J end by 3 bases, with 14 bases between. The CDR3 spans 14 residues. In DNA, the CDR3 is TGTGCCAGCAGTCGCCGGGGATCCATCTACGAGCAGTACTTC. Its translation is CASSRRGSIYEQYF.

Only a few counts were recorded for this clonotype. This rearrangement joins TRBV18 to TRBJ2-1, with D maybe TRBD1 (5 bases). Germline V gene sequence: CDR1 KGHSH, CDR2 LQKENI. The V gene lost 3 bases and the J gene lost 4 bases, with 19 bases spanning the gap. This CDR3 has 17 amino acids. CDR3 bases: TGTGCCAGCTCACCGCAGAATTATCCACAGGCTTACAATGAGCAGTTCTTC. This gives the protein CASSPQNYPQAYNEQFF. The complete variable domain, with remaining parts taken from reference TRBV18 and TRBJ2-1, reads NAGVMQNPRHLVRRRGQEARLRCSPMKGHSHVYWYRQLPEEGLKFMVYLQKENIIDESGMPKERFSAEFPKEGPSILRIQQVVRGDSAAYFCASSPQNYPQAYNEQFFGPGTRLTVL.

A few counts support this clonotype. The V and J genes are TRBV10-3 and TRBJ1-1, with a weak D call TRBD1 (5 bases). The CDR3 has 13 residues. Germline CDR1 reads ENHRY; CDR2 reads SYGVKD. V dropped 6 bases and J dropped 7 bases, with 15 bases sitting between them. CDR3 sequence: CAIRGGTLDEAFF. The CDR3 region has the DNA TGTGCCATCAGGGGTGGGACCCTAGATGAAGCTTTCTTT.

The table lists this clonotype with a few counts. V and J are TRBV7-2 and TRBJ1-5; D gene uncertain. V dropped 5 bases and J dropped 5 bases, with 10 bases sitting between them. Looked up from germline, CDR1 is SGHTA and CDR2 is FQGNSA. The length of the CDR3 is 13 residues. CDR3 residues: CASSPTWDQPQHF. The CDR3 DNA reads TGTGCCAGCAGCCCGACATGGGATCAGCCCCAGCATTTT.

This clonotype turned up a few times. The rearrangement uses TRBV7-2 and TRBJ2-5; no definite D call. Germline V lookup: CDR1 SGHTA, CDR2 FQGNSA. Trimming took 5 bases from V and 5 from J, leaving 15 bases between them. This CDR3 is 14 amino acids long. The DNA for the CDR3 is TGTGCCAGCAGCCCCCTAGGGTACTCCGAGACCCAGTACTTC. Translating gives CASSPLGYSETQYF.

The table lists this clonotype with a few counts. The chain joins TRBV20-1 to TRBJ2-7; no firm D call. Germline values: CDR1 DFQATT, CDR2 SNEGSKA (reference sequence). The V end lost 5 bases, the J end lost 5 bases, and 13 bases lay between the germline ends. The CDR3 covers 12 residues. The CDR3: CSAPNRRNEQYF. CDR3 sequence (DNA): TGCAGTGCTCCGAACCGCAGGAACGAGCAGTACTTC.

This rearrangement joins TRBV28 to TRBJ2-2, with D perhaps matching TRBD1 or TRBD2 (6 bases each). V was trimmed by 2 bases and J by 6 bases, leaving 13 bases between them. The germline gives CDR1 MDHEN, CDR2 SYDVKM. The CDR3 is made up of 15 amino acids. CDR3 amino acids: CASSLPIGGPGELFF. The CDR3 coding sequence is TGTGCCAGCAGTTTACCTATTGGGGGGCCCGGGGAGCTGTTTTTT.

This clonotype was detected a few times. The chain recombines TRBV11-1 with TRBJ2-3; TRBD2 matches 14 bases. The germline gives CDR1 SGHAT, CDR2 FQDESV (reference sequence). The CDR3 contains 19 residues. Trimming cost V 6 bases and J 1 base; bases outside gene matches: 12. The CDR3: CASRWGTSGSLPRTDTQYF. The CDR3 DNA sequence: TGTGCCAGCAGATGGGGGACTAGCGGGAGTCTACCCCGCACAGATACGCAGTATTTT.

The table lists this clonotype with many counts. The DNA for the CDR3 is TGCAGTGCTAGAGTCCCGCTGATCACAGATACGCAGTATTTT. This translates into CSARVPLITDTQYF. The chain has TRBV20-1 and TRBJ2-3; no definite D call. Germline lookup yields CDR1 DFQATT and CDR2 SNEGSKA (reference sequence). Trimming removed 1 base at V and 2 bases at J, with 10 bases between. CDR3 length: 14 amino acids.

The chain recombines TRBV5-1 with TRBJ2-1; 12 nucleotides agree with TRBD1. This CDR3 has 15 amino acids. Trimming took 4 bases from V and 12 from J; bases not matched to a gene: 11. Per the germline V gene, CDR1 is SGHRS and CDR2 is YFSETQ. The DNA for the CDR3 is TGCGCCAGCAGCATCTCCGGGACAGGGGGCGCACGGCAGTTCTTC. It yields the protein CASSISGTGGARQFF.

A few counts support this clonotype. V and J are TRBV25-1 and TRBJ2-1; tentatively, D is TRBD1 (6 bases). V lost 8 bases, J lost 5 bases, and 10 bases lay in between. The CDR3 is 12 amino acids. CDR1 and CDR2 from the germline V gene are MGHDK and SYGVNS. This chain's CDR3 is CASGPGDNEQFF. Written as DNA, the CDR3 is TGTGCCAGCGGCCCAGGGGACAATGAGCAGTTCTTC.

This clonotype has a handful of counts. The gene calls are TRBV29-1 and TRBJ1-2, with a possible D match to TRBD1 (6 bases). Germline CDR1 and CDR2: SQVTM and ANQGSEA. Trimming pared 5 bases from V and 4 bases from J, leaving 8 bases between. The CDR3 runs 11 residues. CDR3 in amino acids: CSVWTAYGYTF. As DNA, the CDR3 is TGCAGCGTTTGGACAGCCTATGGCTACACCTTC.

This clonotype occurred a few times. The gene calls are TRBV5-1 and TRBJ1-4; the D is unclear. Germline CDR1 reads SGHRS; CDR2 reads YFSETQ. The CDR3 loop spans 14 amino acids. Deletions cut 0 bases from V and 8 bases from J, with 11 bases between. The CDR3 DNA is TGCGCCAGCAGCTTGGCCGGCACCGGCGAAAAACTGTTTTTT. It translates to CASSLAGTGEKLFF.

The chain carries TRBV11-2 and TRBJ2-7; no reliable D call. The V gene's germline CDR1 is SGHAT and CDR2 FQNNGV. This CDR3 spans 15 amino acids. Trimming removed 2 bases at V and 0 bases at J, with 11 bases between. The DNA of the CDR3 is TGTGCCAGCAGCTTAAGCAGTTCCCCCTCCTACGAGCAGTACTTC. Translated: CASSLSSSPSYEQYF.

This clonotype was seen at least ten times. The rearrangement links TRBV24-1 to TRBJ2-1; weak D call: TRBD1 (5 bases). Trimming pared 4 bases from V and 0 bases from J, leaving 9 bases between. The germline CDR1 and CDR2 sequences are KGHDR and SFDVKD. This CDR3 is built from 15 residues. CDR3 DNA sequence: TGTGCCACCAGTGAGCAGGGATTCTCCTACAATGAGCAGTTCTTC. It is translated as CATSEQGFSYNEQFF.

V and J are TRBV19 and TRBJ1-6, with 7 bases that match TRBD1. V shed 3 bases, J shed 7 bases, and the junction held 3 bases outside the gene matches. The germline CDR1 and CDR2 sequences are LNHDA and SQIVND (reference sequence). The CDR3 contains 14 residues. The CDR3 sequence is CASSIGTANSPLHF. CDR3 DNA sequence: TGTGCCAGTAGTATCGGGACAGCCAATTCACCCCTCCACTTT.